These 11 T cell receptor beta chains share one sample of origin, sequenced in a study of Graves' ophthalmopathy and Graves' hyperthyroidism. Using RNA transcripts, the TCR beta CDR3 regions were amplified. Second-round multiplex PCR came after first-round RT-PCR with HTBI primers. TCRdb analysed the multiplex PCR reads with MiXCR anew, one entry per CDR3 protein. This table has 500,000 to 800,000 distinct CDR3 sequences, about two fifths appearing once. Sequencing was performed on peripheral blood. These receptors were collected from an adult man with Graves' ophthalmopathy.

This clonotype was recorded many times. The chain employs TRBV20-1 and TRBJ2-7; maybe TRBD2 (6 bases). Trimming cost V 6 bases and J 3 bases, with 9 bases left between them. The CDR3 is made up of 11 amino acids. Germline values: CDR1 DFQATT, CDR2 SNEGSKA (reference sequence). Here the CDR3 reads CSARLDYEQYF. DNA of the CDR3: TGCAGTGCAAGACTAGACTACGAGCAGTACTTC.

V and J are TRBV2 and TRBJ2-5, with 12 bases identical to TRBD2. TRBJ2-1 matches the DNA end more closely, so the J call is doubtful. This CDR3 comprises 17 residues. Germline V lookup: CDR1 SNHLY, CDR2 FYNNEI. This CDR3 is CASSVRGLAGKYNEQFF. As DNA, the CDR3 is TGTGCCAGCAGTGTGCGCGGACTAGCGGGAAAGTACAATGAGCAGTTCTTC.

This clonotype has at least ten counts. V gene TRBV7-8 combines with J gene TRBJ2-5; D unresolved. Per germline, CDR1 SGHVS and CDR2 FQNEAQ. The V gene lost 4 bases and the J gene lost 5 bases, with 11 bases spanning the gap. The CDR3 has 13 amino acids. The CDR3 bases are TGTGCCAGCAGCTCCCTGGGGTTGGAGACCCAGTACTTC. Its protein is CASSSLGLETQYF.

This clonotype appeared many times. The V and J genes are TRBV2 and TRBJ2-2; tentative D call: TRBD2 (6 bases). Germline V CDR1 and CDR2: SNHLY, FYNNEI. The CDR3 is 18 amino acids. Trimming stripped 0 bases from V and 1 base from J, with 15 bases between. The CDR3 sequence is CASSEAEAGRLNTGELFF. The CDR3 DNA reads TGTGCCAGCAGTGAAGCGGAGGCAGGGAGGTTGAACACCGGGGAGCTGTTTTTT.

Of note for this clonotype: This clone may be a read error of a much larger clone one base away. The V gene is TRBV2, the J gene TRBJ1-2; D is uncertain. This CDR3 has 15 residues. CDR1 SNHLY and CDR2 FYNNEI come from the germline V gene. CDR3 coding DNA: TGTGCCAGCAGTGAAGCAGCGTCAGCTAACTATGGCCACACCTTC. It yields the protein CASSEAASANYGHTF.

The chain has TRBV29-1 and TRBJ2-7; 10 bases agree with TRBD1. This CDR3 has 16 residues. Trimming took 2 bases from V and 0 from J; bases not matched to a gene: 7. Germline V gives CDR1 SQVTM, CDR2 ANQGSEA. As DNA, the CDR3 is TGCAGCGTTGAATCCGGGACAGGGGACTCCTCCTACGAGCAGTACTTC. Translated, it gives CSVESGTGDSSYEQYF.

The rearrangement uses TRBV10-2 and TRBJ2-5; either TRBD1 or TRBD2 may supply D (5 bases each). There are 12 residues in the CDR3. Germline V CDR1 and CDR2: WSHSY, SAAADI. Trimming shortened V by 7 bases and J by 2 bases, and 8 bases separated the two germline ends. The CDR3 DNA reads as TGCGCCAGCACGGGACCTCAAGAGACCCAGTACTTC. This gives the protein CASTGPQETQYF.

The table lists this clonotype with many counts. This rearrangement joins TRBV5-1 to TRBJ1-2; the D gene is possibly TRBD1 (6 bases). Germline V CDR1 and CDR2: SGHRS, YFSETQ. The CDR3 spans 14 residues. The V end was cut by 3 bases, the J end by 7 bases, with 16 bases between. The CDR3 DNA follows: TGCGCCAGCAGCTCGGGACAAGCGATCATTGGCTACACCTTC. It specifies CASSSGQAIIGYTF.

In its sample, this clonotype was seen once. An end of the junction differs from the germline gene, which may be a read error. J is TRBJ2-4 and V is TRBV7-8; D remains ambiguous. CDR3 size: 12 residues. Germline V gene data show CDR1 as SGHVS and CDR2 as FQNEAQ. DNA for the CDR3: TGCGCCAGCAGTGCCCCGAGAAACATTCAGTACTTC. Residues: CASSAPRNIQYF.

The chain is built from TRBV7-6 and TRBJ1-4, with D possibly being TRBD1 (5 bases). From germline, CDR1 is SGHVS and CDR2 FNYEAQ. V lost 3 bases, J lost 2 bases, and 16 bases lay in between. CDR3 length: 17 residues. The CDR3 DNA follows: TGTGCCAGCAGCTTTAATCTCTGGGGCGGCACTAATGAAAAACTGTTTTTT. Translation gives CASSFNLWGGTNEKLFF.

Many counts were recorded for this clonotype. This sequence joins TRBV5-1 and TRBJ2-2; D remains unclear. The CDR3 spans 16 residues. Germline CDR1 reads SGHRS; CDR2 reads YFSETQ. V dropped 1 base and J dropped 0 bases, with 10 bases sitting between them. The CDR3 DNA reads as TGCGCCAGCAGCTTGTCCGACACCTCGAACACCGGGGAGCTGTTTTTT. Residues: CASSLSDTSNTGELFF.